Shown below are 17 T cell receptor beta chains from a single sample sequenced in a study of blood T cell repertoires in COVID-19. TCRdb's table, derived via immunoSEQ multiplex PCR, lists solely in-frame clones and lacks some. Among 100,000 to 150,000 clones, over 60% were seen once, and the ten largest hold approximately 2%. The specimen sequenced was peripheral blood. Receptors were obtained from a woman aged 70 to 79 with acute or convalescent COVID-19.

V is TRBV6-5 and J is TRBJ1-2; D remains ambiguous. V was pared by 0 bases and J by 7 bases, with 12 bases between. In germline, CDR1 is MNHEY, CDR2 SVGAGI. The CDR3 is 14 residues long. CDR3 amino acids: CASSYSGGLGGYTF. In DNA, the CDR3 is TGTGCCAGCAGTTACTCGGGAGGGTTAGGTGGCTACACCTTC.

The rearrangement links TRBV18 to TRBJ2-7; maybe TRBD2 (8 bases). Germline V lookup: CDR1 KGHSH, CDR2 LQKENI. The CDR3 runs 15 residues. Trimming pared 3 bases from V and 1 base from J, leaving 13 bases between. CDR3 DNA sequence: TGTGCCAGCTCACCCGGGAGGGGGCAATCCTACGAGCAGTACTTC. Its translation is CASSPGRGQSYEQYF.

V and J are TRBV5-1 and TRBJ1-2; D unresolved. V was shortened by 1 base and J by 8 bases, with 15 bases between the two germline ends. CDR1 SGHRS and CDR2 YFSETQ come from the germline V gene. This CDR3 is 14 amino acids long. The CDR3 DNA follows: TGCGCCAGCAGCTTGATATCGGGTATCGAGGGCTACACCTTC. Encoded protein: CASSLISGIEGYTF.

This chain links TRBV4-1 with TRBJ2-5; 9 nucleotides line up with TRBD2. Trimming cost V 4 bases and J 5 bases; bases outside gene matches: 17. Per germline, CDR1 MGHRA and CDR2 YSYEKL. The CDR3 extends over 18 amino acids. The CDR3 protein is CASSPPPGASGNMETQYF. As DNA, the CDR3 is TGCGCCAGCAGCCCCCCCCCAGGGGCTAGCGGGAACATGGAGACCCAGTACTTC.

The rearrangement uses TRBV27 and TRBJ2-2; 7 bases match TRBD1. The germline CDR1 and CDR2 sequences are MNHEY and SMNVEV (reference sequence). The CDR3 runs to 17 residues. The J segment lost 2 bases and the V segment lost 1 base, leaving 7 bases of the junction unmatched. CDR3 loop: CASSLYGQGVNTGELFF. The CDR3 nucleotides read TGTGCCAGCAGTTTATATGGGCAGGGGGTTAACACCGGGGAGCTGTTTTTT.

The chain recombines TRBV27 with TRBJ2-2, with 9 bases fitting TRBD2. The germline V gene has CDR1 MNHEY and CDR2 SMNVEV (reference sequence). This CDR3 has 16 amino acids. The junction had 10 bases not matched to a gene; V was cut back by 7 bases and J by 4 bases. The DNA of the CDR3 is TGTGCCAGCAAACTGATAGCGGGAGAGCGCACCGGGGAGCTGTTTTTT. Encoded protein: CASKLIAGERTGELFF.

The rearrangement joins TRBV5-1 to TRBJ2-3; 10 bases line up with TRBD2. The trim removed 6 bases at V and 1 base at J, leaving 5 bases unmatched. This CDR3 comprises 15 residues. From germline, CDR1 is SGHRS and CDR2 YFSETQ. This CDR3 reads CASKIGTSGTDTQYF. CDR3 nucleotide sequence: TGCGCCAGCAAAATCGGGACTAGCGGCACAGATACGCAGTATTTT.

This clone was observed a handful of times. This chain joins TRBV9 and TRBJ2-5, with D perhaps matching TRBD2 (5 bases). CDR1 and CDR2 (germline): SGDLS, YYNGEE. The CDR3 loop spans 14 amino acids. V was clipped by 2 bases and J by 2 bases, with 10 bases between them. The CDR3 region is CASSVTTGQETQYF. CDR3 nucleotides: TGTGCCAGCAGCGTGACAACGGGGCAAGAGACCCAGTACTTC.

As DNA, the CDR3 is TGTGCCAGCGGAGGCCTCTCTGGGGGGAAATACGAGCAGTACTTC. It translates to CASGGLSGGKYEQYF. The chain recombines TRBV9 with TRBJ2-7, with D possibly being TRBD2 (6 bases). This CDR3 has 15 amino acids. The germline V and J ends were trimmed by 7 bases and 4 bases, with 21 bases remaining between them. CDR1 is SGDLS and CDR2 is YYNGEE in the germline V gene.

The rearrangement joins TRBV24-1 to TRBJ2-1; TRBD2 is a possible D gene (6 bases). Germline loops: CDR1 KGHDR, CDR2 SFDVKD. The V and J ends lost 3 bases and 0 bases respectively, with 14 bases between them. This CDR3 region has 17 residues. CDR3 amino acids: CATSDTRMGGSYNEQFF. CDR3 DNA sequence: TGTGCCACCAGTGATACGAGGATGGGGGGCTCCTACAATGAGCAGTTCTTC.

The chain has TRBV7-3 and TRBJ1-6; TRBD1 matches 7 bases. The trim removed 5 bases at V and 7 bases at J, leaving 5 bases unmatched. CDR3 size: 14 residues. Germline V gene sequence: CDR1 SGHTA, CDR2 FQGTGA. CDR3 amino acids: CASSRGQPNSPLHF. As DNA, the CDR3 is TGTGCCAGCAGCCGGGGACAGCCCAATTCACCCCTCCACTTT.

This clone appeared a few times. The rearrangement joins TRBV5-4 to TRBJ1-1; D remains unclear. This CDR3 has 13 residues. CDR1 and CDR2 from the germline V gene are SGHNT and YYREEE (reference sequence). Trimming removed 7 bases from V and 0 bases from J, with 10 bases in between. The CDR3 sequence: CASGREMNTEAFF. As DNA, the CDR3 is TGTGCCAGCGGCCGGGAGATGAACACTGAAGCTTTCTTT. Full variable domain (remainder filled in from reference TRBV5-4 and TRBJ1-1): ETGVTQSPTHLIKTRGQQVTLRCSSQSGHNTVSWYQQALGQGPQFIFQYYREEENGRGNFPPRFSGLQFPNYSSELNVNALELDDSALYLCASGREMNTEAFFGQGTRLTVV.

This clone has more than one count but fewer than ten. V usage is TRBV5-6 and J usage is TRBJ1-2; unclear D gene. The CDR3 is made up of 14 amino acids. CDR1 SGHDT and CDR2 YYEEEE come from the germline V gene. The V gene lost 2 bases and the J gene lost 0 bases, with 8 bases spanning the gap. CDR3 DNA: TGTGCCAGCAGCTTCGAGGGAGCTAACTATGGCTACACCTTC. It yields the protein CASSFEGANYGYTF.

The chain joins TRBV30 to TRBJ2-2; 8 bases are shared with TRBD1. Germline lookup yields CDR1 GTSNPN and CDR2 SVGIG (reference sequence). V lost 5 bases, J lost 0 bases, and 14 bases stayed unmatched. This CDR3 contains 18 residues. CDR3 in DNA: TGTGCCTGGGGTGGGACAGGAAGGAGGGGGGCGAACACCGGGGAGCTGTTTTTT. This gives the protein CAWGGTGRRGANTGELFF.

V gene TRBV18 combines with J gene TRBJ1-1, with a possible D match to TRBD1 (6 bases). There are 13 residues in the CDR3. V was shortened by 0 bases and J by 9 bases, with 11 bases between the two germline ends. Germline CDR1 reads KGHSH; CDR2 reads LQKENI. This chain's CDR3 is CASSPPDRIQAFF. The CDR3 DNA reads as TGTGCCAGCTCACCACCCGACAGGATTCAAGCTTTCTTT.

J is TRBJ1-1 and V is TRBV19, with 7 bases matching TRBD1. This CDR3 has 14 amino acids. Germline lookup yields CDR1 LNHDA and CDR2 SQIVND (reference sequence). V was clipped by 5 bases and J by 5 bases; unmatched bases: 8. Here the CDR3 DNA reads TGTGCCAGTAGTCCATTCAGGGGGAGGACTGAAGCTTTCTTT. It encodes CASSPFRGRTEAFF.

This clone was counted between two and nine times. The V and J genes are TRBV6-5 and TRBJ2-7; 12 nucleotides match TRBD1. V was pared by 6 bases and J by 6 bases, with 3 bases of the junction left unmatched. The germline CDR1 and CDR2 sequences are MNHEY and SVGAGI. The CDR3 covers 13 residues. CDR3 protein: CASSWDRGREQYF. The CDR3 nucleotides are TGTGCCAGCAGCTGGGACAGGGGGCGCGAGCAGTACTTC.